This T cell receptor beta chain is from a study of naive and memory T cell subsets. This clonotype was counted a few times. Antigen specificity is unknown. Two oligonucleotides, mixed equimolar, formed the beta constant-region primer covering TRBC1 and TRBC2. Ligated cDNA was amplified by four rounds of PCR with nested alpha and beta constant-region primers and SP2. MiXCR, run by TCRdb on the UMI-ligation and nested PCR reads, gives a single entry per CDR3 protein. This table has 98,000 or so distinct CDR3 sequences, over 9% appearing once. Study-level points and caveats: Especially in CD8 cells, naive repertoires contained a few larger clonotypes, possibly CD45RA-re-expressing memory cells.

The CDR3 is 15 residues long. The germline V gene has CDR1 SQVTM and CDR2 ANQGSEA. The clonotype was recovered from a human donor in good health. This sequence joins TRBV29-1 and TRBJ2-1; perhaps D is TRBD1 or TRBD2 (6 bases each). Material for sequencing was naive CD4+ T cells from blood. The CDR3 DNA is TGCAGGACCCCCCCGGGGGCTGCGAACTACAATGAGCAGTTCTTC. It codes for CRTPPGAANYNEQFF.